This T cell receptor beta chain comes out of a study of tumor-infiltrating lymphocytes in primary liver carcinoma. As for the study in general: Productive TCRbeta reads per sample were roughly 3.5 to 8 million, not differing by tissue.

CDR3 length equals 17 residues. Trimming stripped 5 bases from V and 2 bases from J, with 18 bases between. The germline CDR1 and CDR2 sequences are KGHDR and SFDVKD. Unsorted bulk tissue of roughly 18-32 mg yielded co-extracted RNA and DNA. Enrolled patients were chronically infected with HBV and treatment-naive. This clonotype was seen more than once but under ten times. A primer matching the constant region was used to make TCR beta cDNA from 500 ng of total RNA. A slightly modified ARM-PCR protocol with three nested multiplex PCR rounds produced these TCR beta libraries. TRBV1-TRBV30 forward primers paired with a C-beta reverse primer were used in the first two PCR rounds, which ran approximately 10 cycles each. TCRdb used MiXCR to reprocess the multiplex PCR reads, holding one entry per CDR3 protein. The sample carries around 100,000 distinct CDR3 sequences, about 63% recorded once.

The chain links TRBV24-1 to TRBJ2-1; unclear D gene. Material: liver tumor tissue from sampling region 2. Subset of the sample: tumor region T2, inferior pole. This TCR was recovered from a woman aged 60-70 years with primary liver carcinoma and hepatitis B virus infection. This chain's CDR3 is CATSGPHVGITYNEQFF. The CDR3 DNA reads TGTGCCACCAGTGGCCCTCACGTGGGGATCACCTACAATGAGCAGTTCTTC.